This T cell receptor (beta chain) was sequenced for a study of blood T cell repertoires in COVID-19. Study-level information: The origin of the acute and convalescent COVID-19 samples was the United States, Italy and Spain. The analysed material was cDNA or gDNA that came from T cells, B-cell-depleted T cells, or PBMCs.

Methods used by the authors: Counts of nucleated cells, estimated from reference gene primer amplification, were obtained. TCRdb keeps only in-frame clones here, not all; method: immunoSEQ multiplex PCR. V and J calls and clone size are those listed in that table; D and trimming were worked out from the DNA. This sample has about 84,000 clones, with about 83% found just once. The CDR3 length is 16 residues. Losses at the gene ends were 6 bases for V and 6 bases for J; bases not matched to a gene: 9. Germline values: CDR1 KGHSH, CDR2 LQKENI. Sequenced sample: peripheral blood. This TCR came from an elderly woman with acute or convalescent COVID-19. The V and J genes are TRBV18 and TRBJ2-1; TRBD1 matches 12 bases. The DNA for the CDR3 is TGTGCCAGCTCGGTTACCGGGACAGGGGGCTTCAATGAGCAGTTCTTC. Its translation: CASSVTGTGGFNEQFF.